What follows are 2 T cell receptor beta chains derived from one specimen sequenced in a study of CD8 T cells in ankylosing spondylitis (dated by TCRdb to the late 2010s). The library was generated by 5' RACE. TCRdb shows the sequencer as Illumina HiSeq 2500. In TCRdb, the public reads were trimmed at Q25 with fastp and aligned with MiXCR, with productive beta chains retained. Rows are unified per CDR3 protein, each entry keeping the most common DNA and genes. Across this sample there are under 200,000 distinct CDR3 sequences, with over 10% seen only once. The top ten clones comprise approximately 9.9% of the sample. Material: blood, either unsorted or a sorted T cell fraction (not recorded which). The source of these receptors is a female donor with ankylosing spondylitis or in good health (not recorded which).

This clonotype was seen ten or more times. The rearrangement links TRBV9 to TRBJ2-2; D remains ambiguous. The CDR3 runs 13 residues. The V and J ends lost 5 bases and 1 base respectively, with 6 bases between them. The germline V gene encodes CDR1 SGDLS and CDR2 YYNGEE. Here the CDR3 reads CASSTLNTGELFF. The CDR3 DNA reads TGTGCCAGCAGTACCTTGAACACCGGGGAGCTGTTTTTT. The whole variable domain, remainder taken from reference TRBV9 and TRBJ2-2, is DSGVTQTPKHLITATGQRVTLRCSPRSGDLSVYWYQQSLDQGLQFLIQYYNGEERAKGNILERFSAQQFPDLHSELNLSSLELGDSALYFCASSTLNTGELFFGEGSRLTVL.

This clonotype was observed many times. This rearrangement joins TRBV7-8 to TRBJ2-1; 10 bases map to TRBD2. With V trimmed by 7 bases and J by 3 bases, 6 bases remained unmatched. The CDR3 is made up of 15 amino acids. CDR1 and CDR2 (germline): SGHVS, FQNEAQ. CDR3 in DNA: TGTGCCAGCACAGCCGGACTAGCGGACTACAATGAGCAGTTCTTC. This sequence encodes CASTAGLADYNEQFF.